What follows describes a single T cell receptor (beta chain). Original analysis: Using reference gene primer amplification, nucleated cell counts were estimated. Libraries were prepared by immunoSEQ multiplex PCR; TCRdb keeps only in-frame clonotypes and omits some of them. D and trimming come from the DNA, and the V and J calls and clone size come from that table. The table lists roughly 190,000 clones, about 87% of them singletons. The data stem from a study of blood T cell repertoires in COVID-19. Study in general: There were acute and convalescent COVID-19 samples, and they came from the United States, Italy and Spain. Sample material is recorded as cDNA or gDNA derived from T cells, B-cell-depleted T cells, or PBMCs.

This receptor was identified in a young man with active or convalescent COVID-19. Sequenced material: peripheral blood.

This chain's CDR3 is CAWSVAAYEQFF. For the CDR3, the DNA is TGTGCCTGGAGTGTAGCTGCGTACGAGCAGTTCTTC. V usage is TRBV30 and J usage is TRBJ2-1; D unclear. The CDR3 totals 12 residues. Germline V CDR1 and CDR2: GTSNPN, SVGIG (reference sequence). V dropped 0 bases and J dropped 10 bases, with 10 bases sitting between them. The full variable domain, in which reference TRBV30 and TRBJ2-1 provide the parts outside the CDR3, is SQTIHQWPATLVQPVGSPLSLECTVEGTSNPNLYWYRQAAGRGLQLLFYSVGIGQISSEVPQNLSASRPQDRQFILSSKKLLLSDSGFYLCAWSVAAYEQFFGPGTRLTVL.